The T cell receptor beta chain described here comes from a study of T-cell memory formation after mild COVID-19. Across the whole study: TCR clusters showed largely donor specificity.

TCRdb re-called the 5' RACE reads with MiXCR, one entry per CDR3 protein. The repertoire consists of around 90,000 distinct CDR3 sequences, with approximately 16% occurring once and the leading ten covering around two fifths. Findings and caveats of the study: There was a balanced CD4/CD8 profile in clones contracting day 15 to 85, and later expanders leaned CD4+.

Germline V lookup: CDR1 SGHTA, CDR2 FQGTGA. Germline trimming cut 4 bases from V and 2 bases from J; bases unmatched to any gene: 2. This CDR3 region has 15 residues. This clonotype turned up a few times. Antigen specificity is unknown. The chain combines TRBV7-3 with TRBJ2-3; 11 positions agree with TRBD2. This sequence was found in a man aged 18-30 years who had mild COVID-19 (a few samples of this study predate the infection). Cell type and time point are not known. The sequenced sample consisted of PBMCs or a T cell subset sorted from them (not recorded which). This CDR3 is CASSSTSGATDTQYF. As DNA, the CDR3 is TGTGCCAGCAGCTCGACTAGCGGGGCCACAGATACGCAGTATTTT.